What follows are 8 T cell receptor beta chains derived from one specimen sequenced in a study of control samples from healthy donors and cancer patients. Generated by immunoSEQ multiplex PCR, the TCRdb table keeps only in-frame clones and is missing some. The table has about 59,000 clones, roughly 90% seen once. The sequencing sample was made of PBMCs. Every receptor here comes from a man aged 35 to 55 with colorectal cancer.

The DNA of the CDR3 is TGTGCCAGCACGTTAGCGGCAGCATCCTACAATGAGCAGTTCTTC. This sequence encodes CASTLAAASYNEQFF. The chain couples TRBV25-1 to TRBJ2-1; D perhaps matches TRBD2 (6 bases). Trimming removed 7 bases from V and 1 base from J, with 14 bases in between. Germline CDR1 is MGHDK and CDR2 is SYGVNS. This CDR3 spans 15 amino acids.

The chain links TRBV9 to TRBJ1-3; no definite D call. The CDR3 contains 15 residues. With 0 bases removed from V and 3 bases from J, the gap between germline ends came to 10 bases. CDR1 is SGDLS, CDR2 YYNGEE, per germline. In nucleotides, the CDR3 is TGTGCCAGCAGCGTAGTCGGCCTTAGTGGAAACACCATATATTTT. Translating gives CASSVVGLSGNTIYF.

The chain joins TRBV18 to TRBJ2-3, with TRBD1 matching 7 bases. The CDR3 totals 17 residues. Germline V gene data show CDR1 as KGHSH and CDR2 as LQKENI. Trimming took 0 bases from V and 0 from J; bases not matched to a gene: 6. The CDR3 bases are TGTGCCAGCTCACCACCCGGGACAGCCCCTAGCACAGATACGCAGTATTTT. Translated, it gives CASSPPGTAPSTDTQYF.

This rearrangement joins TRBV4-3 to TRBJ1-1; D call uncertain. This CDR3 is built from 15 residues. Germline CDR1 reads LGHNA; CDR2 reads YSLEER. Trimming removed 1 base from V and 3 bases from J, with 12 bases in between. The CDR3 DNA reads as TGCGCCAGCAGCCAAGGCACGGTAGGATACACTGAAGCTTTCTTT. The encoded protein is CASSQGTVGYTEAFF.

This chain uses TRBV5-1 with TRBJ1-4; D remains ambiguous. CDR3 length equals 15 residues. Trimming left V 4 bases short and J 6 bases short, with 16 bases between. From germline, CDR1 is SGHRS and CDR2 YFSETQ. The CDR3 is CASSLGDRRDEKLFF. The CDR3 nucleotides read TGCGCCAGCAGCCTGGGAGATCGGCGGGATGAAAAACTGTTTTTT.

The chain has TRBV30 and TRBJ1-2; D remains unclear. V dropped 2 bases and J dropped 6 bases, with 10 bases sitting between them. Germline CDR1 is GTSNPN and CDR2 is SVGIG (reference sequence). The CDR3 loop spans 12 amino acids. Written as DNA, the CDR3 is TGTGCCTGGAGTTCCGGGTTGCATGGCTACACCTTC. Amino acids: CAWSSGLHGYTF. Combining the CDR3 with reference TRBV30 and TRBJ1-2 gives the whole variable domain SQTIHQWPATLVQPVGSPLSLECTVEGTSNPNLYWYRQAAGRGLQLLFYSVGIGQISSEVPQNLSASRPQDRQFILSSKKLLLSDSGFYLCAWSSGLHGYTFGSGTRLTVV.

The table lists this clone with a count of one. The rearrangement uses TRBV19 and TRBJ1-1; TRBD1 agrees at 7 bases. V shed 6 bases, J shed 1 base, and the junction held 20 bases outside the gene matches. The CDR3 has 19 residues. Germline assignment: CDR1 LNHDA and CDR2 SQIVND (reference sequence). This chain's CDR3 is CASRTPSTGTAFRNTEAFF. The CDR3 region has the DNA TGTGCCAGTAGAACCCCCTCGACAGGGACTGCGTTCCGGAACACTGAAGCTTTCTTT. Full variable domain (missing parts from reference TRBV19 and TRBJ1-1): DGGITQSPKYLFRKEGQNVTLSCEQNLNHDAMYWYRQDPGQGLRLIYYSQIVNDFQKGDIAEGYSVSREKKESFPLTVTSAQKNPTAFYLCASRTPSTGTAFRNTEAFFGQGTRLTVV.

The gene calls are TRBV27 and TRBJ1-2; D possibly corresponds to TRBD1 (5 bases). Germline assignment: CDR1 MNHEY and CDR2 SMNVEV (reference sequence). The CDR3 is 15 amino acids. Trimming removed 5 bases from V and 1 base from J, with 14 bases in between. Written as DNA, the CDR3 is TGTGCCAGCAGTGATCAGGGACGGGGTAACTATGGCTACACCTTC. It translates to CASSDQGRGNYGYTF.